The sequence of this T cell receptor (beta chain) was determined in a study of shared clonotypes between healthy human individuals. Across the study: There were three CD4 naive, three CD4 memory, two CD8 naive and one CD8 memory plates per donor.

Clones were read by immunoSEQ multiplex PCR, and TCRdb kept only the in-frame ones, dropping some. The data hold 2 million to 2.5 million clones, with around 95% observed a single time. The sample comprised naive CD4+ T cells sorted from blood. Described subset: CD45RA+ positively selected. The TCR comes from a man aged 18 to 35 in good health.

The CDR3 nucleotides are TGTGCCACCAGCAGAGATATACAGGGGCTGGAGCCCCAGCATTTT. Translating gives CATSRDIQGLEPQHF. The chain is built from TRBV15 and TRBJ1-5, with 7 nucleotides matching TRBD1. Germline V gene sequence: CDR1 LNHNV, CDR2 YYDKDF (reference sequence). Trimming at V came to 0 bases and at J to 8 bases, leaving 7 bases not matched to a gene. CDR3 length: 15 amino acids.